The subject of this entry is one TCR beta chain. The antigen is undetermined. UMIs were included in TCR beta cDNA generated by 5'RACE template switching. TCRdb reprocessed the 5' RACE reads; each CDR3 protein has one entry and no DNA is given. The sample data list 400,000 to 450,000 distinct CDR3 sequences. The source of the sample is a study of T cells expressing NK-cell markers. The CDR3 runs to 15 residues. Study-wide results and caveats: The leading position in the CD3+CD56-NKG2C+ fraction of several donors also went to these clonotypes. In a group of 5 to 7 donors, dominant NKG2C+ clonotypes represented about 1.0-7.5% of CD8+ T cells.

Specimen: blood T cells: a sorted CD56 or NKG2C T cell subset, CD4+ or CD8+ T cells, or bulk PBMC T cells (not recorded which). V is TRBV12-3 or TRBV12-4 and J is TRBJ2-7; the TCRdb D gene call, TRBD2, has no DNA to confirm it. This receptor was obtained from a woman between 18 and 69 years old in good health. The CDR3 sequence: CASSYGASGIYEQYF.